This T cell receptor (beta chain) comes out of a study of T-cell reconstitution after alpha-beta-depleted transplantation in children. A TCRbeta library incorporating unique molecular identifiers was prepared. TCRdb recomputed calls from the PCR reads with MiXCR, one row per CDR3 protein. Counted here are 700,000 or so distinct CDR3 sequences, roughly 13% occurring once; the ten biggest clones make up 0.79%. For this clonotype: One base away lies a much larger clone, so this may be a sequencing read error.

The input for sequencing was PBMCs, taken before TCRalphabeta/CD19-depleted stem cell transplant. The receptor comes from a girl aged 2-10 years with congenital amegakaryocytic thrombocytopenia, due to receive a stem cell transplant.

Written as DNA, the CDR3 is TGCAGTGTATCGCCGGGACTAGCGGATTCCAATGAGCAGTTCTTC. Its translation: CSVSPGLADSNEQFF. The chain recombines TRBV20-1 with TRBJ2-1; 11 nucleotides agree with TRBD2. J was trimmed by 6 bases and V by 7 bases; bases with no gene match: 11. There are 15 residues in the CDR3. CDR1 DFQATT and CDR2 SNEGSKA come from the germline V gene (reference sequence).